The TCR beta chain under discussion was sequenced for a study of cytotoxic CD8 clonotypes in ibrutinib-treated CLL. V lost 4 bases and J lost 6; bases outside the gene matches: 11. There are 16 residues in the CDR3. Germline CDR1 is KGHSH and CDR2 is LQKENI. Libraries were prepared by immunoSEQ multiplex PCR; TCRdb keeps only in-frame clonotypes and omits some of them. This sample yields fewer than 100,000 clones, of which roughly three quarters are seen a single time; roughly 5% belongs to the top ten. The chain couples TRBV18 to TRBJ1-4; 7 bases are shared with TRBD1. The material sequenced was PBMCs, taken after 12 months of ibrutinib treatment. The sequence was collected from a human donor with chronic lymphocytic leukemia. The CDR3 DNA follows: TGTGCCAGCTCACGGGGACTTGACAGGGCCGATGAAAAACTGTTTTTT. This sequence encodes CASSRGLDRADEKLFF.